This TCR beta chain comes out of a study of cytomegalovirus exposure and HLA in healthy donors. Study-level background: A subsequent analysis stated that the 120 validation repertoires were run on the same platform as the approximately 610 first-cohort repertoires.

Whole-study findings and limits: Reportedly, cytomegalovirus status was diagnosed with high sensitivity and specificity.

Worth noting for this clone: The antigen is undetermined.

Assay: immunoSEQ multiplex PCR; the TCRdb copy retains only in-frame clones and omits some. The sample has about 200,000 clones, roughly 84% seen once. Germline values: CDR1 MNHNS, CDR2 SASEGT. The CDR3 is made up of 12 amino acids. Trimming took 6 bases from V and 11 from J, leaving 16 bases between them. The receptor was derived from a young woman in good health and CMV-seropositive. The chain is built from TRBV6-1 and TRBJ2-5; a possible D gene is TRBD2 (6 bases). Sample: PBMCs. CDR3 DNA sequence: TGTGCCAGCAGCCCTGGGACTTACCCTCAGTACTTC. Residues: CASSPGTYPQYF.